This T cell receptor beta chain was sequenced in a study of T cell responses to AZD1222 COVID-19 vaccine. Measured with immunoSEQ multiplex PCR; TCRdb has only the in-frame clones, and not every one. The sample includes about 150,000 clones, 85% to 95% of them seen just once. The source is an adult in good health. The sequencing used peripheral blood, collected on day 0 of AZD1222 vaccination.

DNA for the CDR3: TGTGCCAGCAGTTTAGACGGAGTTAACAATGAGCAGTTCTTC. The encoded protein is CASSLDGVNNEQFF. The chain carries TRBV2 and TRBJ2-1; no clear D gene. There are 14 residues in the CDR3. Trimming shortened V by 5 bases and J by 5 bases, and 13 bases separated the two germline ends. Germline V lookup: CDR1 SNHLY, CDR2 FYNNEI.